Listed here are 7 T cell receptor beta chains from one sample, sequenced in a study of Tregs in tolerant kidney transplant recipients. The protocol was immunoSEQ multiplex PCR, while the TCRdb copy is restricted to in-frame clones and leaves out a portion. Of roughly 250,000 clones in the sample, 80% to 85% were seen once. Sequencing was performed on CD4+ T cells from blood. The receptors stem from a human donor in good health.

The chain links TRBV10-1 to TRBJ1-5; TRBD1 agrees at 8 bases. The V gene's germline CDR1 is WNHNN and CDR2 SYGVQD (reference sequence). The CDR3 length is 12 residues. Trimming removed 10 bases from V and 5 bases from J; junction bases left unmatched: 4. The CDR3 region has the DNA TGCGCCACAGGGACAGGACATCAGCCCCAGCATTTT. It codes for CATGTGHQPQHF.

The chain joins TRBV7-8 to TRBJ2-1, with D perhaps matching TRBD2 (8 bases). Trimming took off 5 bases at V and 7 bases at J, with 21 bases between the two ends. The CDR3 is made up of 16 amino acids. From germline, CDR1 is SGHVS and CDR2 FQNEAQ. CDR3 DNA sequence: TGTGCCAGCAGCATCCGACAGGGCCTAGCGGGTAATGAGCAGTTCTTC. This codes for CASSIRQGLAGNEQFF.

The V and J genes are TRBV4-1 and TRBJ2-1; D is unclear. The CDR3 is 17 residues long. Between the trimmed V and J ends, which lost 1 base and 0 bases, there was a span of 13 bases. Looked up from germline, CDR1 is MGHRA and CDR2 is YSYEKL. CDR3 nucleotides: TGCGCCAGCAGCCAAGGGCTTCCGCGGAGCTCCTACAATGAGCAGTTCTTC. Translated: CASSQGLPRSSYNEQFF.

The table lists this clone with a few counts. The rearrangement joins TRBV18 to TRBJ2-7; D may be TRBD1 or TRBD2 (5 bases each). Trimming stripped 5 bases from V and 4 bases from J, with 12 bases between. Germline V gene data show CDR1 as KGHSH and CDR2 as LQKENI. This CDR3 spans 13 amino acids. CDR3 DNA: TGTGCCAGCTCAGCGCCGGGACCGTACGAGCAGTACTTC. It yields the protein CASSAPGPYEQYF.

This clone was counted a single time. In nucleotides, the CDR3 is TGTGCCTGGGACGTGACCACAGGGGGCCTGGCAACTAATGAAAAACTGTTTTTT. Translating gives CAWDVTTGGLATNEKLFF. V and J are TRBV30 and TRBJ1-4, with 9 bases aligning to TRBD1. The CDR3 runs to 18 residues. Germline CDR1 reads GTSNPN; CDR2 reads SVGIG (reference sequence). The V gene end was trimmed by 5 bases and the J gene end by 0 bases; junction bases not matched to a gene: 13.

The CDR3 spells CASSQDNQGLRLRETQYF. CDR3 DNA: TGTGCCAGCAGCCAAGATAATCAAGGATTGAGGTTGAGAGAGACCCAGTACTTC. This rearrangement joins TRBV14 to TRBJ2-5; the D is unclear. CDR1 and CDR2 (germline): SGHDN, FVKESK. The V gene lost 0 bases and the J gene lost 4 bases, with 21 bases spanning the gap. The CDR3 is made up of 18 amino acids.

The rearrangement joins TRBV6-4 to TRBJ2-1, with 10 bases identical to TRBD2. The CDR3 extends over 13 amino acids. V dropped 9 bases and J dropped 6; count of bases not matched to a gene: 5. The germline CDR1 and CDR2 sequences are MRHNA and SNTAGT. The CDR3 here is CARSGLASNEQFF. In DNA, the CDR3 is TGTGCCAGATCGGGACTAGCGTCCAATGAGCAGTTCTTC.